Only a few counts were recorded for the clone carrying this TCR beta chain. The antigen is not known. The sample is drawn from a study of T cells after yellow fever vaccination. The study, taken as a whole, reports: The presence of abundant clonotypes contaminating from the bulk population was possible in FACS-sorted repertoires. A large majority of primary-vaccination clones showed up again after the booster (under 98% CD4, roughly 91% CD8). Faster peaking, at day 5 versus 15, marked a secondary response that was weaker.

The CDR3 spans 15 residues. The V gene end was trimmed by 5 bases and the J gene end by 7 bases; junction bases not matched to a gene: 11. CDR1 and CDR2 (germline): SGHAT, FQNNGV. Researchers made TCR cDNA using 5'RACE template switching, and this step added a universal primer site and UMIs. In TCRdb, the 5' RACE reads were re-called with MiXCR into one record per CDR3 protein. The table has some 340,000 distinct CDR3 sequences, around 10% seen once. The material was CD4+ T cells sorted from PBMCs, obtained 45 days after the yellow fever booster vaccination. This TCR was recovered from a man younger than 30 who received the YFV17D yellow fever vaccine. This sequence joins TRBV11-2 and TRBJ2-1; TRBD2 aligns across 7 bases. The CDR3 bases are TGTGCCAGCAGCCACGGCGGGGGAGCGGGGAATGAGCAGTTCTTC. This codes for CASSHGGGAGNEQFF.